Below are 21 T cell receptor beta chains sequenced from a single sample in a study of T cell responses to AZD1222 COVID-19 vaccine. Measured with immunoSEQ multiplex PCR; TCRdb has only the in-frame clones, and not every one. The table shows some 280,000 clones, with around 93% occurring only once. The sequences come from peripheral blood, collected 28 days after the second AZD1222 dose. The receptors here all came from an adult who received the AZD1222 COVID-19 vaccine.

This chain connects TRBV7-2 to TRBJ1-6; TRBD1 matches 12 bases. Germline lookup yields CDR1 SGHTA and CDR2 FQGNSA. The CDR3 covers 15 residues. After removal of 5 bases from V and 7 bases from J, the junction contained 3 bases not matched to a gene. The CDR3, as DNA: TGTGCCAGCAGCCTGGGACAGGGGGCCAATTCACCCCTCCACTTT. It translates to CASSLGQGANSPLHF.

This clone was seen only once. The V gene is TRBV5-1, the J gene TRBJ1-1, with 8 bases that match TRBD1. The V gene end was trimmed by 4 bases and the J gene end by 1 base; junction bases not matched to a gene: 9. The length of the CDR3 is 16 residues. Germline CDR1 reads SGHRS; CDR2 reads YFSETQ. In DNA, the CDR3 is TGCGCCAGCAGCCCACTCTCAGGGGGCAGGAACACTGAAGCTTTCTTT. As protein: CASSPLSGGRNTEAFF.

CDR3 loop: CASRNRASYEQYF. For the CDR3, the DNA is TGTGCCAGCAGGAACAGGGCTAGCTACGAGCAGTACTTC. This chain uses TRBV11-2 with TRBJ2-7; a weak D match, TRBD1 (6 bases). The CDR3 has 13 amino acids. Trimming removed 6 bases at V and 3 bases at J, with 12 bases between. Germline V lookup: CDR1 SGHAT, CDR2 FQNNGV. The whole variable domain, remainder taken from reference TRBV11-2 and TRBJ2-7, is EAGVAQSPRYKIIEKRQSVAFWCNPISGHATLYWYQQILGQGPKLLIQFQNNGVVDDSQLPKDRFSAERLKGVDSTLKIQPAKLEDSAVYLCASRNRASYEQYFGPGTRLTVT.

V and J are TRBV13 and TRBJ2-7, with TRBD1 matching 9 bases. The CDR3 runs to 12 residues. Germline V gene lookup returns CDR1 PRHDT and CDR2 FYEKMQ (reference sequence). J lost 5 bases, V lost 5 bases, and 1 base had no gene match. The chain's CDR3 is CASSRDRDEQYF. The CDR3 DNA sequence: TGTGCCAGCAGCCGGGACAGGGACGAGCAGTACTTC. Full variable domain (missing parts from reference TRBV13 and TRBJ2-7): AAGVIQSPRHLIKEKRETATLKCYPIPRHDTVYWYQQGPGQDPQFLISFYEKMQSDKGSIPDRFSAQQFSDYHSELNMSSLELGDSALYFCASSRDRDEQYFGPGTRLTVT.

V usage is TRBV9 and J usage is TRBJ1-4; D possibly corresponds to TRBD1 (5 bases). The CDR3 is made up of 17 amino acids. V lost 0 bases and J 0 bases, leaving 12 bases between the germline ends. Germline values: CDR1 SGDLS, CDR2 YYNGEE. The CDR3 DNA sequence: TGTGCCAGCAGCGTAGACTGGGACGCTGCAACTAATGAAAAACTGTTTTTT. Its translation: CASSVDWDAATNEKLFF.

The chain uses TRBV18 and TRBJ1-2; perhaps TRBD1 as D (6 bases). The V and J ends lost 2 bases and 6 bases respectively, with 13 bases between them. CDR1 KGHSH and CDR2 LQKENI come from the germline V gene. CDR3 length: 14 amino acids. The CDR3 region has the DNA TGTGCCAGCTCACCAGTCCCAGGGGCGGATGGCTACACCTTC. As protein: CASSPVPGADGYTF.

The chain recombines TRBV14 with TRBJ1-2; 9 nucleotides line up with TRBD1. V shed 0 bases and J 2 bases; nucleotides not matched to a gene: 1. CDR1 and CDR2 from the germline V gene are SGHDN and FVKESK. The length of the CDR3 is 15 residues. CDR3 bases: TGTGCCAGCAGCCAAGAAGACAGGGGGAACTATGGCTACACCTTC. Its translation is CASSQEDRGNYGYTF.

The chain recombines TRBV7-9 with TRBJ2-1; D is possibly TRBD2 (6 bases). Trimming took off 4 bases at V and 4 bases at J, with 8 bases between the two ends. Germline V lookup: CDR1 SEHNR, CDR2 FQNEAQ (reference sequence). The CDR3 has 13 amino acids. The DNA of the CDR3 is TGTGCCAGCAGCTCTAGCGAATACAATGAGCAGTTCTTC. As protein: CASSSSEYNEQFF.

V and J are TRBV4-1 and TRBJ1-2; unclear D gene. Germline values: CDR1 MGHRA, CDR2 YSYEKL. The CDR3 totals 13 residues. The V end was cut by 1 base, the J end by 6 bases, with 9 bases between. CDR3 loop: CASSQGIYDGYTF. CDR3 DNA sequence: TGCGCCAGCAGCCAAGGGATCTACGATGGCTACACCTTC.

This clone showed up just a few times. The CDR3 reads CAISAERENSPLHF. The CDR3, as DNA: TGTGCCATCAGTGCGGAGAGGGAAAATTCACCCCTCCACTTT. The J gene is TRBJ1-6, the V gene TRBV10-3; no firm D call. The CDR3 is made up of 14 amino acids. The ends were cut back, 4 bases at V and 7 bases at J, with 11 bases in the middle. Germline V gene data show CDR1 as ENHRY and CDR2 as SYGVKD.

CDR3 protein: CASSIGRGETQYF. Written as DNA, the CDR3 is TGTGCCAGTAGTATAGGCAGGGGAGAGACCCAGTACTTC. This rearrangement joins TRBV19 to TRBJ2-5; TRBD1 might be the D (6 bases). CDR1 is LNHDA, CDR2 SQIVND, per germline (reference sequence). The CDR3 length is 13 residues. V was clipped by 1 base and J by 4 bases, with 7 bases between them. The whole variable domain, remainder taken from reference TRBV19 and TRBJ2-5, is DGGITQSPKYLFRKEGQNVTLSCEQNLNHDAMYWYRQDPGQGLRLIYYSQIVNDFQKGDIAEGYSVSREKKESFPLTVTSAQKNPTAFYLCASSIGRGETQYFGPGTRLLVL.

The chain recombines TRBV7-2 with TRBJ2-7, with 10 positions matching TRBD1. From germline, CDR1 is SGHTA and CDR2 FQGNSA. This CDR3 is 16 amino acids long. V shed 1 base, J shed 6 bases, and the junction held 9 bases outside the gene matches. The CDR3 sequence: CASSLGPGQGFPEQYF. The DNA of the CDR3 is TGTGCCAGCAGCTTAGGGCCGGGACAGGGGTTCCCCGAGCAGTACTTC.

CDR3 protein: CATSDWTGPYSNQPQHF. Written as DNA, the CDR3 is TGTGCCACCAGCGACTGGACAGGCCCGTATAGCAATCAGCCCCAGCATTTT. This chain uses TRBV15 with TRBJ1-5, with TRBD1 identical over 7 bases. The V gene end was trimmed by 5 bases and the J gene end by 0 bases; junction bases not matched to a gene: 10. The CDR3 contains 17 residues. The germline gives CDR1 LNHNV, CDR2 YYDKDF (reference sequence).

The chain has TRBV3-1 (or the pseudogene TRBV3-2) and TRBJ2-3; 9 nucleotides agree with TRBD2. Germline V CDR1 and CDR2: LGHDT, YNNKEL (reference sequence). The CDR3 sequence is 16 residues long. The junction had 7 bases not matched to a gene; V was cut back by 4 bases and J by 2 bases. CDR3 sequence reads: CASSPISGGSTDTQYF. CDR3 DNA sequence: TGTGCCAGCAGCCCGATAAGCGGGGGGTCCACAGATACGCAGTATTTT.

Written as DNA, the CDR3 is TGTGCCAGCAGTCGAGGGAACACAGGGAACACCGGGGAGCTGTTTTTT. Translation: CASSRGNTGNTGELFF. The chain joins TRBV5-5 to TRBJ2-2, with D perhaps assigned TRBD1 or TRBD2 (5 bases each). CDR1 SGHKS and CDR2 YYEKEE come from the germline V gene (reference sequence). The V gene lost 5 bases and the J gene lost 1 base, with 15 bases spanning the gap. There are 16 residues in the CDR3.

This chain links TRBV11-3 with TRBJ2-7; D is unresolved. The CDR3 is made up of 13 amino acids. Trimming shortened V by 5 bases and J by 5 bases, and 13 bases separated the two germline ends. Germline V gene lookup returns CDR1 SGHNT and CDR2 YENEEA. The DNA for the CDR3 is TGTGCCAGCAGCCTCAACTCACTCCACGAGCAGTACTTC. This gives the protein CASSLNSLHEQYF.

This clone showed up just a few times. V usage is TRBV28 and J usage is TRBJ2-7; D uncertain. Germline assignment: CDR1 MDHEN and CDR2 SYDVKM. The CDR3 length is 11 residues. V lost 6 bases and J lost 3, with 6 bases in between. This chain's CDR3 is CASSLLYEQYF. CDR3 DNA: TGTGCCAGCAGCCTACTCTACGAGCAGTACTTC.

The chain recombines TRBV10-1 with TRBJ2-2; 7 bases map to TRBD2. With 3 bases clipped from V and 5 bases from J, the junction kept 3 bases outside the gene matches. In germline, CDR1 is WNHNN, CDR2 SYGVQD (reference sequence). This CDR3 is built from 14 residues. CDR3 sequence: CASSDGRETGELFF. The CDR3 DNA is TGCGCCAGCAGTGATGGGCGGGAGACCGGGGAGCTGTTTTTT.

The chain carries TRBV9 and TRBJ1-4, with 11 bases that match TRBD1. The CDR3 contains 15 residues. Germline V gene sequence: CDR1 SGDLS, CDR2 YYNGEE. The J segment lost 8 bases and the V segment lost 6 bases, leaving 9 bases of the junction unmatched. In DNA form, the CDR3 reads TGTGCCAGCACCCCGGGACAGGGGGATTCGGAAAAACTGTTTTTT. Its translation: CASTPGQGDSEKLFF.

This clone was picked up one time. CDR3 nucleotides: TGTGCCAGCAGTACCCCGGTGAAGCGGGGAGACGAGCAGTACTTC. Protein product: CASSTPVKRGDEQYF. The rearrangement uses TRBV28 and TRBJ2-7; 7 bases are a match to TRBD2. V shed 5 bases, J shed 5 bases, and the junction held 12 bases outside the gene matches. This CDR3 comprises 15 residues. CDR1 is MDHEN and CDR2 is SYDVKM in the germline V gene.

Of note for this clone: Other nucleotide sequences from this sample produce the same CDR3. The gene calls are TRBV28 and TRBJ1-1; D gene ambiguous. The CDR3 runs to 14 residues. Trimming removed 2 bases from V and 0 bases from J, with 7 bases in between. Germline V gene data show CDR1 as MDHEN and CDR2 as SYDVKM. DNA for the CDR3: TGTGCCAGCAGTTTAGAGGGAATGAACACTGAAGCTTTCTTT. Protein product: CASSLEGMNTEAFF. Together with reference TRBV28 and TRBJ1-1, the CDR3 gives the full variable domain: DVKVTQSSRYLVKRTGEKVFLECVQDMDHENMFWYRQDPGLGLRLIYFSYDVKMKEKGDIPEGYSVSREKKERFSLILESASTNQTSMYLCASSLEGMNTEAFFGQGTRLTVV.